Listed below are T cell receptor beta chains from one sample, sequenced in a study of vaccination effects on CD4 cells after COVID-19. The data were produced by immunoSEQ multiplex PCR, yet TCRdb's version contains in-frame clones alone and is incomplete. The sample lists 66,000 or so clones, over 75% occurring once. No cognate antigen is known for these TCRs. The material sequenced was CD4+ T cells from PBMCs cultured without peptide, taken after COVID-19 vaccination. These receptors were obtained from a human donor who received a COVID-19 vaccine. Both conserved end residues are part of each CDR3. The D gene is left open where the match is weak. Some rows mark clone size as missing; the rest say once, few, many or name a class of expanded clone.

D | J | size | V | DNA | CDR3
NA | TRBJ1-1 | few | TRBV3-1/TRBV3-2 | TGTGCCAGCAGCCAACGAGTTTCTGAGGAAGCTTTCTTT | CASSQRVSEEAFF
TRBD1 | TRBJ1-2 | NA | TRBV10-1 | TGCGCCAGCAGTGATGGGGACAGGGGACGTGGCTACACCTTC | CASSDGDRGRGYTF
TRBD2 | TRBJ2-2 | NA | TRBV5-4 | TGTGCCAGCACCGAACTAGCGGGGGGGAACACCGGGGAGCTGTTTTTT | CASTELAGGNTGELFF
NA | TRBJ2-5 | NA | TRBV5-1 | TGCGCCAGCAGCGTGGCAACTTTGTTCCAAGAGACCCAGTACTTC | CASSVATLFQETQYF
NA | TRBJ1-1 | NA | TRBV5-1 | TGCGCCAGCGCCCCGGGAGGGATCACTGAAGCTTTCTTT | CASAPGGITEAFF
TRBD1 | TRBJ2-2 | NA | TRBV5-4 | TGTGCCAGCAGCTCGAAAGCTACCGGGACAGGGAACACCGGGGAGCTGTTTTTT | CASSSKATGTGNTGELFF
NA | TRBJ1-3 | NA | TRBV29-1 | TGCAGCGTTGCGATACAGGGTTCCGGAAACACCATATATTTT | CSVAIQGSGNTIYF
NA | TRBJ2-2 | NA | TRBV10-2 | TGTGCCAGCAGCCACCCGACTAGTACGGGGGAGCTGTTTTTT | CASSHPTSTGELFF
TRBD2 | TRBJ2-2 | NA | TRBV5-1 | TGCGCCAGCAGGGCCGGGACTAGCGGGGGGGCCACCGGGGAGCTGTTTTTT | CASRAGTSGGATGELFF
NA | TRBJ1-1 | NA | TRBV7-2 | TGTGCCAGCAAACTATACTCGAACACTGAAGCTTTCTTT | CASKLYSNTEAFF
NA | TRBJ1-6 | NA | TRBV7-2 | TGTGCCAGCAGCTTAGAAGGGGGACTAAATAATTCACCCCTCCACTTT | CASSLEGGLNNSPLHF
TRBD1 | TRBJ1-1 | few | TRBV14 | TGTGCCAGCAGCCCCTCTACAGGGGTCACTGAAGCTTTCTTT | CASSPSTGVTEAFF
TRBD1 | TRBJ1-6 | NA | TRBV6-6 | TGTGCCAGCAGTCCCCCCGGGACAGGAGTTAATTCACCCCTCCACTTT | CASSPPGTGVNSPLHF
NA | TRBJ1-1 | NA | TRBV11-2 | TGTGCCAGCAGCTTAGATCCGGGGAAGAACACTGAAGCTTTCTTT | CASSLDPGKNTEAFF
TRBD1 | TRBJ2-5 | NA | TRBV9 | TGTGCCAGCAGCCAGGACAGGGGGCGGGAGACCCAGTACTTC | CASSQDRGRETQYF
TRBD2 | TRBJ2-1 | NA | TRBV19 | TGTGCCACCACGGGACTAGCGGGGGTCAGCGAGCAGTTCTTC | CATTGLAGVSEQFF
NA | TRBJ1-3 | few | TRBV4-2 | TGTGCCAGCAGCCAAGATCTCGTTCAGGGCTCTGGAAACACCATATATTTT | CASSQDLVQGSGNTIYF
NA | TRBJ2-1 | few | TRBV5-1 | TGCGCCAGCAGCTTGACTAGTGGGAACAATGAGCAGTTCTTC | CASSLTSGNNEQFF
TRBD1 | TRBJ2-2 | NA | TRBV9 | TGTGCCAGCACTAGGGGGACAGAGAACACCGGGGAGCTGTTTTTT | CASTRGTENTGELFF
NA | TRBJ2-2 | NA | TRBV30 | TGTGCCTGGAGTGTGTCGCCCAACACCGGGGAGCTGTTTTTT | CAWSVSPNTGELFF
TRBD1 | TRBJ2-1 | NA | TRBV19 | TGTGCCAGTAACCCCTGGCGGGACAGGGGACAAAGGAGCTCCTACAATGAGCAGTTCTTC | CASNPWRDRGQRSSYNEQFF
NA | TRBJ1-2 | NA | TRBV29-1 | TGCAGCGTTGGGCAGGGCGCTAACTATGGCTACACCTTC | CSVGQGANYGYTF
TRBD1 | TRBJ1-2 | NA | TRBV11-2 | TGTGCCAGCAGGCGCAACAGGGGTTCTAACTATGGCTACACCTTC | CASRRNRGSNYGYTF
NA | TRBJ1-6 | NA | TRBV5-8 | TGTGCCAGCAGCTTGTCCCCAGGGGTTACTTCACCCCTCCACTTT | CASSLSPGVTSPLHF
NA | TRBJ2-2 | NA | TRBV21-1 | TGTGCCAGCAGTTCCACCTTGGAGCGGGGCAGCGGGGAGCTGTTTTTT | CASSSTLERGSGELFF
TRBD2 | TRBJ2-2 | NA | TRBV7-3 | TGTGCCAGCAGTCGGACTAGCGGGGGGCTGCGAAGCACCGGGGAGCTGTTTTTT | CASSRTSGGLRSTGELFF
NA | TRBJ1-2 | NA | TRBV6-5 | TGTGCCAGCAGAACCGGGACCCACTTTGGCTACACCTTC | CASRTGTHFGYTF
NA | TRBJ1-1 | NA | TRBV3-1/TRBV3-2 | TGTGCCAGCAGCCGGAGAGGGACCGAGAACACTGAAGCTTTCTTT | CASSRRGTENTEAFF
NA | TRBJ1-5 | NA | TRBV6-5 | TGTGCCAGCAGGCTGGACAGATCGAATCAGCCCCAGCATTTT | CASRLDRSNQPQHF
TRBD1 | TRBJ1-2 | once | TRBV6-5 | TGTGCCAGCAGTTACTCCTGGGACAGAAACTATGGCTACACCTTC | CASSYSWDRNYGYTF
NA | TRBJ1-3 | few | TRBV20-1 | TGCAGTGCTAGTCTAGGGACGGCGAGCTCTGGAAACACCATATATTTT | CSASLGTASSGNTIYF
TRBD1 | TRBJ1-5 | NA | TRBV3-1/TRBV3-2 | TGTGCCAGCAGCCAAGGGACAGGGTATCAGCCCCAGCATTTT | CASSQGTGYQPQHF
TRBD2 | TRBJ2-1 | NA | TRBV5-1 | TGCGCCAGCAGCGTGGGGGGGACCTACAATGAGCAGTTCTTC | CASSVGGTYNEQFF
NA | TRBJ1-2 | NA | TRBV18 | TGTGCCAGCTCACCCCCTACAGGGCTCTATGGCTACACCTTC | CASSPPTGLYGYTF
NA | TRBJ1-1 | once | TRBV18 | TGTGCCAGCTCACCGCCAGCGTTTGAGGGGCTTGGAGCTTTCTTT | CASSPPAFEGLGAFF
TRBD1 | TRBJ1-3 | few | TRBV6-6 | TGTGCCACCCGTACAGGGGGAATTTCCCGAAACACCATATATTTT | CATRTGGISRNTIYF
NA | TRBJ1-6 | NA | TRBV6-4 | TGTGCCAGCCAAAGGACGGAAAATTCACCCCTCCACTTT | CASQRTENSPLHF
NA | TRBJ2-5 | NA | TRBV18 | TGTGCCAGCTCACCTGTCAGGGTCGAGACCCAGTACTTC | CASSPVRVETQYF
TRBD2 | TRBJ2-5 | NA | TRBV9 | TGTGCCAGCAGCGTAGTTGGCGGGGGGGCCGGAGAGACCCAGTACTTC | CASSVVGGGAGETQYF
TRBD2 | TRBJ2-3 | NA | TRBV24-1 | TGTGCCACCAGTAGACTAGCGGGGAGCACAGATACGCAGTATTTT | CATSRLAGSTDTQYF
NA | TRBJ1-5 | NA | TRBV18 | TGTGCCAGCTCGCCCCAGGGGAATCAGCCCCAGCATTTT | CASSPQGNQPQHF
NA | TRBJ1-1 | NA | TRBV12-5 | TGTGCTAGTGGTTTGAAAGGGAACACTGAAGCTTTCTTT | CASGLKGNTEAFF
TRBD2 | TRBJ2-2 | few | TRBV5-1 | TGCGCCAGCAGCTTACTAGCGGGGGGGCCTACCGGGGAGCTGTTTTTT | CASSLLAGGPTGELFF
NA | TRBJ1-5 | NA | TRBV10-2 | TGCGCCAGCAGCGCCGGGACACATAGCAATCAGCCCCAGCATTTT | CASSAGTHSNQPQHF
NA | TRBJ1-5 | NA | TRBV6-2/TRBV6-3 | TGTGCCAGCAGTTACTCGACCTATCAGCCCCAGCATTTT | CASSYSTYQPQHF
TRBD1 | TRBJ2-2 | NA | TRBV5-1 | TGCGCCAGCAGCCCTCGGGACAGCAACACCGGGGAGCTGTTTTTT | CASSPRDSNTGELFF
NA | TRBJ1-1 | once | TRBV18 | TGTGCCAGCTCACCCACGGTAGGGGCACTCACTGAAGCTTTCTTT | CASSPTVGALTEAFF
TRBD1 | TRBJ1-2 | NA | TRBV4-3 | TGCGCCAGCAGCCAAAACCCCACGACAGGGGTCGATGGCTACACCTTC | CASSQNPTTGVDGYTF
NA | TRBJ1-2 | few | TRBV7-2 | TGTGCCAGCAGCTCCCAAACAATCACCGCTAACTATGGCTACACCTTC | CASSSQTITANYGYTF
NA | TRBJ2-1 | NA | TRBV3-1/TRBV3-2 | TGTGCCAGCAGCCAAGTCCTAAATGAGCAGTTCTTC | CASSQVLNEQFF
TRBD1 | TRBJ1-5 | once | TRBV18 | TGTGCCAGCTCACCACCGGACAGGGGAGGTCAGCCCCAGCATTTT | CASSPPDRGGQPQHF